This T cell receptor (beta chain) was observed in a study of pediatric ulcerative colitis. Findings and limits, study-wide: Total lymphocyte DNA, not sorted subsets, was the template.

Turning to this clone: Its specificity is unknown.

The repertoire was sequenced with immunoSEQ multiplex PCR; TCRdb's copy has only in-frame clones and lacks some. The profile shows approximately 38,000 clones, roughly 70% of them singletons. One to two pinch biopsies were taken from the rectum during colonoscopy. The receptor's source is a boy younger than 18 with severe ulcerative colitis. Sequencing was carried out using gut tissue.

The CDR3 reads CASSLLGVIEQFF. The CDR3 coding sequence is TGTGCCAGCAGTTTATTGGGGGTCATTGAGCAGTTCTTC. This chain links TRBV28 with TRBJ2-1; D tentatively fits TRBD1 or TRBD2 (5 bases each). The CDR3 runs to 13 residues. Per germline, CDR1 MDHEN and CDR2 SYDVKM. The V gene lost 1 base and the J gene lost 9 bases, with 10 bases spanning the gap.